This T cell receptor (beta chain) stems from a study of T-cell reconstitution after alpha-beta-depleted transplantation in children. Preparing the TCRbeta library involved the use of unique molecular identifiers. TCRdb called the PCR reads again in MiXCR, with one record for every CDR3 protein. The data hold about 410,000 distinct CDR3 sequences, with just over 20% observed a single time. Trimming removed 0 bases from V and 0 bases from J, with 10 bases in between. There are 16 residues in the CDR3. Germline V gene sequence: CDR1 MNHEY, CDR2 SVGAGI. This clonotype was counted only a few times. The genes are TRBV6-5 and TRBJ2-3, with D uncertain. The clonotype originates from a human donor who donated a stem cell graft to a child with acute myeloid leukemia. The sample consisted of PBMCs from the stem cell graft donor, taken from the stem cell graft. The CDR3 bases are TGTGCCAGCAGTTACTCGGCAGCTAGTAGCACAGATACGCAGTATTTT. Translating it yields CASSYSAASSTDTQYF.